This is a list of T cell receptor beta chains from one sample in a study of T cell repertoires in cytomegalovirus infection. TCRdb passed the reads through MiXCR, listing each CDR3 protein once. The data contain a few hundred thousand distinct CDR3 sequences, 17% of them singletons. Source material: PBMCs. The source is a human donor in good health (CMV status not recorded). Some clones in this sample may be carry-over from other donors' samples. The CDR3 runs from the conserved cysteine through the conserved F or W. The order of the fields is V gene, J gene, D gene, clone size, CDR3 protein, CDR3 DNA. The D gene is left open where the match is weak. Some rows mark clone size as missing; the rest say once, few, many or name a class of expanded clone.

>TRBV29-1|TRBJ2-1|TRBD1|few
CSVHRGDGNEQFF
TGCAGCGTTCACAGGGGAGATGGCAATGAGCAGTTCTTC
>TRBV20-1|TRBJ1-1|TRBD1|few
CSAFRDRVTEAFF
TGCAGTGCTTTCCGGGACAGGGTCACTGAAGCTTTCTTT
>TRBV18|TRBJ2-1|TRBD2|few
CASSPNGTSGYNEQFF
TGTGCCAGCTCACCAAACGGGACTAGCGGATACAATGAGCAGTTCTTC
>TRBV19|TRBJ2-2|.|many
CASSPVGGNTGELFF
TGTGCCAGTAGTCCAGTCGGGGGGAACACCGGGGAGCTGTTTTTT
>TRBV6-8|TRBJ1-2|.|few
CASSPGDRTYNYGYTF
TGTGCCAGCAGTCCAGGAGACAGGACCTATAACTATGGCTACACCTTC
>TRBV28|TRBJ1-5|.|many
CASRFSSSGRQNQPQHF
TGTGCCAGCCGATTTTCGTCCTCCGGGCGCCAAAATCAGCCCCAGCATTTT
>TRBV7-2|TRBJ2-5|TRBD1|many
CASSPSGGTGGGTQYF
TGTGCCAGCAGCCCGAGTGGTGGGACAGGGGGTGGGACCCAGTACTTC
>TRBV6-6|TRBJ2-5|TRBD1|many
CASVRDRQETQYF
TGTGCCAGCGTCCGGGACAGGCAAGAGACCCAGTACTTC
>TRBV7-8|TRBJ2-7|TRBD1|many
CASSLARGRGLDEQYF
TGTGCCAGCAGCTTAGCACGGGGCAGGGGGCTCGACGAGCAGTACTTC
>TRBV15|TRBJ2-5|.|few
CATSRWGAETQYF
TGTGCCACCAGCCGCTGGGGGGCAGAGACCCAGTACTTC
>TRBV12-3/TRBV12-4|TRBJ2-3|TRBD2|few
CASSFPITSGGYIDTQYF
TGTGCCAGCAGTTTTCCGATTACTAGCGGGGGGTACATCGATACGCAGTATTTT
>TRBV4-2|TRBJ2-3|TRBD1|few
CASNGAGTDTDTQYF
TGTGCCAGCAACGGTGCCGGGACAGACACAGATACGCAGTATTTT
>TRBV20-1|TRBJ2-6|.|.
CSAYTGFGANVLTF
TGCAGTGCTTACACAGGGTTCGGGGCCAACGTCCTGACTTTC
>TRBV6-6|TRBJ2-1|.|few
CASRPDNDEQFF
TGTGCCAGCAGACCGGACAATGATGAGCAGTTCTTC
>TRBV6-2/TRBV6-3|TRBJ2-1|TRBD1|.
CASPGTGYRQVWNEQFF
TGTGCCAGTCCCGGGACAGGGTACCGGCAGGTGTGGAATGAGCAGTTCTTC
>TRBV6-5|TRBJ2-6|.|.
CASRLGGHINSGANALTF
TGTGCCAGCAGGCTTGGGGGCCACATCAACTCTGGGGCCAACGCCCTGACTTTC
>TRBV7-2|TRBJ1-1|.|few
CASSLGKTRNTEAFF
TGTGCCAGCAGCTTGGGGAAAACGCGCAACACTGAAGCTTTCTTT
>TRBV7-9|TRBJ1-2|.|.
CASSRVDYGYTF
TGTGCCAGCAGTAGGGTTGACTATGGCTACACCTTC
>TRBV5-5|TRBJ1-5|TRBD1|few
CASSPGQGAIPSQPQHF
TGTGCCAGCAGCCCCGGACAGGGGGCAATCCCCAGTCAGCCCCAGCATTTT
>TRBV11-3|TRBJ2-3|TRBD2|many
CASSLTPTSDADTQYF
TGTGCCAGCAGCTTAACCCCGACTAGCGACGCAGATACGCAGTATTTT
>TRBV5-1|TRBJ2-6|.|few
CASSLDVGGPGANVLTF
TGCGCCAGCAGCTTGGATGTGGGGGGACCTGGGGCCAACGTCCTGACTTTC
>TRBV7-8|TRBJ2-1|.|many
CASSFSNEQFF
TGTGCCAGCAGCTTCAGCAATGAGCAGTTCTTC
>TRBV7-2|TRBJ1-6|.|many
CASSHDARGPLHF
TGTGCCAGCAGCCACGATGCTAGGGGACCCCTCCACTTT
>TRBV5-1|TRBJ2-3|TRBD1|few
CASSVGTDFTDTQYF
TGCGCCAGCAGCGTCGGGACAGACTTCACAGATACGCAGTATTTT
>TRBV7-2|TRBJ2-5|.|.
CASSLGPGAQETQYF
TGTGCCAGCAGCTTAGGCCCAGGAGCCCAAGAGACCCAGTACTTC
>TRBV7-9|TRBJ2-7|.|many
CASSLKSGGSSYEQYF
TGTGCCAGCAGCCTTAAGTCAGGGGGGAGCTCCTACGAGCAGTACTTC
>TRBV28|TRBJ2-1|TRBD2|.
CASRSGGTYNEQFF
TGTGCCAGCAGAAGCGGGGGCACGTACAATGAGCAGTTCTTC
>TRBV6-2/TRBV6-3|TRBJ2-5|.|.
CASSYSSPETQYF
TGTGCCAGCAGTTACAGCAGTCCAGAGACCCAGTACTTC
>TRBV28|TRBJ2-7|TRBD2|.
CASSSSAGVSYEQYF
TGTGCCAGCAGTTCCTCAGCGGGGGTCTCCTACGAGCAGTACTTC
>TRBV27|TRBJ1-6|.|.
CASSRGAGISYNSPLHF
TGTGCCAGCAGTAGGGGCGCCGGAATCTCCTATAATTCACCCCTCCACTTT
>TRBV7-2|TRBJ2-7|.|many
CASSFAGDYEQYF
TGTGCCAGCAGCTTCGCAGGGGACTACGAGCAGTACTTC
>TRBV19|TRBJ1-1|.|few
CASSTDWKTEAFF
TGTGCCAGTAGTACGGACTGGAAGACTGAAGCTTTCTTT
>TRBV24-1|TRBJ1-4|.|few
CATSDSRGLGEEKLFF
TGTGCCACCAGTGATTCTAGAGGCCTGGGAGAAGAAAAACTGTTTTTT
>TRBV6-2/TRBV6-3|TRBJ2-3|.|.
CATESISGITPHTQYF
TGTGCCACCGAGTCTATCTCCGGGATAACCCCACATACGCAGTATTTT
>TRBV28|TRBJ1-5|.|many
CASIYGVGFQPQHF
TGTGCCAGCATCTACGGCGTGGGATTTCAGCCCCAGCATTTT
>TRBV12-3/TRBV12-4|TRBJ1-5|TRBD1|many
CASSILGQGGNQPQHF
TGTGCCAGCAGCATTCTAGGGCAGGGGGGCAATCAGCCCCAGCATTTT
>TRBV7-9|TRBJ2-3|.|.
CASSLGVRRTPFTDTQYF
TGTGCCAGCAGCTTAGGGGTCAGGAGGACACCCTTCACAGATACGCAGTATTTT
>TRBV7-9|TRBJ1-2|.|.
CASSFNGRYGYTF
TGTGCCAGCAGCTTTAACGGACGATATGGCTACACCTTC
>TRBV20-1|TRBJ2-3|.|few
CSASAGRTTDTQYF
TGCAGTGCTAGTGCGGGGAGAACCACAGATACGCAGTATTTT
>TRBV7-2|TRBJ2-3|TRBD1|many
CASTYRQGRDTQYF
TGTGCCAGCACCTATCGACAGGGCAGAGATACGCAGTATTTT
>TRBV7-8|TRBJ2-5|TRBD1|few
CASSLFGTGNAETQYF
TGTGCCAGCAGCTTATTCGGGACAGGGAACGCCGAGACCCAGTACTTC
>TRBV19|TRBJ2-1|TRBD2|many
CASSIRRGDNEQFF
TGTGCCAGTAGTATTCGGCGGGGGGACAATGAGCAGTTCTTC
>TRBV24-1|TRBJ2-3|.|few
CATTPNGGDDRASTDTQYF
TGTGCCACGACCCCGAACGGCGGGGACGACAGAGCTAGCACAGATACGCAGTATTTT
>TRBV24-1|TRBJ2-1|TRBD2|few
CATSELRGGDEQFF
TGTGCCACCAGTGAGTTGCGGGGGGGGGATGAGCAGTTCTTC
>TRBV27|TRBJ2-5|TRBD1|.
CASSSRDRVKETQYF
TGTGCCAGCAGTTCACGAGACAGGGTAAAAGAGACCCAGTACTTC
>TRBV4-1|TRBJ2-7|TRBD2|.
CASSPTPGLAGGEQYF
TGCGCCAGCAGCCCTACTCCGGGACTAGCGGGGGGGGAGCAGTACTTC